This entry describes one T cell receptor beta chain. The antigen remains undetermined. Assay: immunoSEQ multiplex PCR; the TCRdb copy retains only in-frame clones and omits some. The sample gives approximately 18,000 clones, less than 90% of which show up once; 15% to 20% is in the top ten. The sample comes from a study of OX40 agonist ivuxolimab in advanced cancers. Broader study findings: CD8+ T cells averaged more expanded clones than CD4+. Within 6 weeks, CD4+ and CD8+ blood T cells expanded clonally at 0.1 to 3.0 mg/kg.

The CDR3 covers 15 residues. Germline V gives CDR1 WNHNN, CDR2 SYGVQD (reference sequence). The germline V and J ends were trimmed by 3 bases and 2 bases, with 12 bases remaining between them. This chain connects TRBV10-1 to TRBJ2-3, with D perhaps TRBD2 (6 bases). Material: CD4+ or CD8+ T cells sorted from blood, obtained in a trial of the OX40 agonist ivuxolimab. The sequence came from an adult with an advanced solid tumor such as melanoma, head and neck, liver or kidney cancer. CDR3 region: CASSDTGTDTDTQYF. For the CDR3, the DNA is TGCGCCAGCAGTGATACCGGGACTGACACAGATACGCAGTATTTT.